Below, 27 T cell receptor beta chains from the same sample are listed, as sequenced in a study of T cell responses to AZD1222 COVID-19 vaccine. The protocol was immunoSEQ multiplex PCR, while the TCRdb copy is restricted to in-frame clones and leaves out a portion. The sample consists of around 160,000 clones, roughly nine tenths of them appearing once. Sequencing was performed on peripheral blood, taken 28 days after the second AZD1222 dose. The receptors shown here come from an adult who received the AZD1222 COVID-19 vaccine.

The CDR3 DNA follows: TGTGCCAGCAGTTTGGGAGCGGGGGAAACAGATACGCAGTATTTT. It is translated as CASSLGAGETDTQYF. This chain links TRBV27 with TRBJ2-3; TRBD2 aligns across 8 bases. Germline V gene data show CDR1 as MNHEY and CDR2 as SMNVEV (reference sequence). J was trimmed by 3 bases and V by 3 bases; bases with no gene match: 5. The CDR3 is 15 residues long.

This clone has just one count. In DNA form, the CDR3 reads TGTGCCATCAAACGGGGGGGACACGCGGATCTCTCTGGAAACACCATATATTTT. Encoded protein: CAIKRGGHADLSGNTIYF. V is TRBV10-3 and J is TRBJ1-3; D perhaps matches TRBD1 (6 bases). V shed 7 bases and J shed 0 bases, with 22 bases lying between them. This CDR3 region has 18 residues. CDR1 and CDR2 from the germline V gene are ENHRY and SYGVKD.

J is TRBJ2-1 and V is TRBV18; D perhaps matches TRBD1 (8 bases). This CDR3 has 18 residues. CDR1 is KGHSH, CDR2 LQKENI, per germline. Deletions cut 3 bases from V and 5 bases from J, with 23 bases between. This CDR3 reads CASSPGQGRAGTNNEQFF. CDR3 nucleotide sequence: TGTGCCAGCTCACCTGGACAGGGTCGAGCGGGAACCAACAATGAGCAGTTCTTC.

V usage is TRBV7-9 and J usage is TRBJ1-4, with D tentatively TRBD1 (5 bases). From germline, CDR1 is SEHNR and CDR2 FQNEAQ (reference sequence). CDR3 length equals 17 residues. The V gene lost 0 bases and the J gene lost 0 bases, with 11 bases spanning the gap. The DNA for the CDR3 is TGTGCCAGCAGCTTAGCGGGGCGGACCGCAACTAATGAAAAACTGTTTTTT. Encoded protein: CASSLAGRTATNEKLFF.

This clone occurred once. V usage is TRBV19 and J usage is TRBJ1-6, with D tentatively TRBD1 (5 bases). Trimming pared 3 bases from V and 7 bases from J, leaving 16 bases between. CDR1 is LNHDA and CDR2 is SQIVND in the germline V gene (reference sequence). The CDR3 runs to 16 residues. For the CDR3, the DNA is TGTGCCAGTAGTATCCCATTTCTGGGGGAGAATTCACCCCTCCACTTT. Amino acid sequence: CASSIPFLGENSPLHF.

This chain connects TRBV7-9 to TRBJ1-2; D unclear. Germline V gene lookup returns CDR1 SEHNR and CDR2 FQNEAQ (reference sequence). The CDR3 contains 14 residues. V was trimmed by 3 bases and J by 3 bases, leaving 11 bases between them. CDR3 nucleotide sequence: TGTGCCAGCAGCTTTGGAGGAGTGGACTATGGCTACACCTTC. Encoded protein: CASSFGGVDYGYTF. Based on the CDR3 plus reference TRBV7-9 and TRBJ1-2, the full variable domain is DTGVSQNPRHKITKRGQNVTFRCDPISEHNRLYWYRQTLGQGPEFLTYFQNEAQLEKSRLLSDRFSAERPKGSFSTLEIQRTEQGDSAMYLCASSFGGVDYGYTFGSGTRLTVV.

The chain links TRBV27 to TRBJ1-6; D is ambiguous. This CDR3 is 14 amino acids long. Trimming pared 3 bases from V and 2 bases from J, leaving 5 bases between. Germline-derived CDR1 and CDR2 are MNHEY and SMNVEV (reference sequence). The chain's CDR3 is CASSFEAYNSPLHF. CDR3 nucleotides: TGTGCCAGCAGTTTTGAAGCCTATAATTCACCCCTCCACTTT.

This clone was counted once. The chain recombines TRBV7-2 with TRBJ1-2, with D possibly TRBD1 on 6 matching bases. CDR3 length equals 14 residues. V lost 5 bases to trimming and J lost 4 bases, with 14 bases between them. The germline CDR1 and CDR2 sequences are SGHTA and FQGNSA. CDR3 protein: CASSPTGMSYGYTF. DNA for the CDR3: TGTGCCAGCAGCCCAACAGGGATGAGCTATGGCTACACCTTC.

V and J are TRBV6-5 and TRBJ2-1, with 9 bases that match TRBD1. This CDR3 has 15 amino acids. Germline trimming cut 6 bases from V and 9 bases from J; bases unmatched to any gene: 12. CDR1 MNHEY and CDR2 SVGAGI come from the germline V gene. CDR3 in amino acids: CASSLTGGSGSEQFF. The CDR3 coding sequence is TGTGCCAGCAGCCTGACAGGGGGGTCCGGGTCTGAGCAGTTCTTC.

This chain connects TRBV5-1 to TRBJ2-1, with a tentative D call TRBD2 (7 bases). Germline loops: CDR1 SGHRS, CDR2 YFSETQ. The CDR3 spans 16 residues. The V end lost 3 bases, the J end lost 6 bases, and 19 bases lay between the germline ends. As DNA, the CDR3 is TGCGCCAGCAGCTGGGGGGGCCCAGGATCCCCCAATGAGCAGTTCTTC. Protein product: CASSWGGPGSPNEQFF.

The rearrangement joins TRBV14 to TRBJ2-7, with D possibly being TRBD2 (6 bases). The CDR3 spans 14 residues. The V gene's germline CDR1 is SGHDN and CDR2 FVKESK. Deletions cut 0 bases from V and 12 bases from J, with 18 bases between. CDR3 protein: CASSQDQSGRPLYF. DNA of the CDR3: TGTGCCAGCAGCCAAGATCAGAGCGGGCGGCCCCTGTACTTC. The whole variable domain, filled in from reference TRBV14 and TRBJ2-7, reads EAGVTQFPSHSVIEKGQTVTLRCDPISGHDNLYWYRRVMGKEIKFLLHFVKESKQDESGMPNNRFLAERTGGTYSTLKVQPAELEDSGVYFCASSQDQSGRPLYFGPGTRLTVT.

The rearrangement links TRBV9 to TRBJ2-5; no reliable D call. Between the trimmed V and J ends, which lost 7 bases and 1 base, there was a span of 8 bases. CDR1 is SGDLS, CDR2 YYNGEE, per germline. There are 12 residues in the CDR3. The CDR3 DNA follows: TGTGCCAGCTCCAGCACCCAAGAGACCCAGTACTTC. Its translation is CASSSTQETQYF.

This chain links TRBV11-2 with TRBJ1-1, with a possible D match to TRBD1 (6 bases). Trimming took off 1 base at V and 1 base at J, with 10 bases between the two ends. Germline values: CDR1 SGHAT, CDR2 FQNNGV. This CDR3 comprises 15 residues. CDR3 DNA: TGTGCCAGCAGCTTAGGGGGGGCACGGAACACTGAAGCTTTCTTT. Encoded protein: CASSLGGARNTEAFF. The whole variable domain, remainder taken from reference TRBV11-2 and TRBJ1-1, is EAGVAQSPRYKIIEKRQSVAFWCNPISGHATLYWYQQILGQGPKLLIQFQNNGVVDDSQLPKDRFSAERLKGVDSTLKIQPAKLEDSAVYLCASSLGGARNTEAFFGQGTRLTVV.

The chain has TRBV30 and TRBJ2-7, with D tentatively TRBD2 (5 bases). The CDR3 is 13 residues long. The V end was cut by 2 bases, the J end by 2 bases, with 10 bases between. Germline values: CDR1 GTSNPN, CDR2 SVGIG (reference sequence). CDR3 DNA: TGTGCCTGGAGTATCGGGGTTACCTACGAGCAGTACTTC. Translation: CAWSIGVTYEQYF.

V gene TRBV10-3 combines with J gene TRBJ2-3, with a tentative D call TRBD2 (6 bases). CDR3 length equals 13 residues. From germline, CDR1 is ENHRY and CDR2 SYGVKD. The V and J ends lost 11 bases and 4 bases respectively, with 16 bases between them. CDR3 sequence reads: CAAGDFPPDTQYF. The DNA for the CDR3 is TGTGCCGCCGGGGACTTCCCCCCAGATACGCAGTATTTT.

This clone showed up just once. CDR3 protein: CASSTWTRGNKTYEQYF. CDR3 DNA: TGCGCCAGCAGCACCTGGACTAGGGGGAATAAAACCTACGAGCAGTACTTC. J is TRBJ2-7 and V is TRBV4-1; perhaps TRBD2 as D (7 bases). The V gene lost 5 bases and the J gene lost 2 bases, with 22 bases spanning the gap. CDR3 length: 17 residues. Germline V lookup: CDR1 MGHRA, CDR2 YSYEKL.

This chain joins TRBV29-1 and TRBJ1-2; D is possibly TRBD1 (5 bases). The V end lost 6 bases, the J end lost 3 bases, and 20 bases lay between the germline ends. Germline V CDR1 and CDR2: SQVTM, ANQGSEA. The CDR3 totals 15 residues. This chain's CDR3 is CSVSPGRWGDYGYTF. Written as DNA, the CDR3 is TGCAGCGTCTCGCCGGGCCGCTGGGGGGACTATGGCTACACCTTC.

The gene calls are TRBV9 and TRBJ1-5; 9 bases fit TRBD1. The CDR3 runs 14 residues. Germline values: CDR1 SGDLS, CDR2 YYNGEE. Trimming cost V 3 bases and J 6 bases; bases outside gene matches: 4. CDR3 in amino acids: CASSAGQGFQPQHF. The DNA of the CDR3 is TGTGCCAGCAGCGCGGGACAGGGCTTTCAGCCCCAGCATTTT.

The chain recombines TRBV19 with TRBJ2-7, with D perhaps TRBD2 (5 bases). Germline V CDR1 and CDR2: LNHDA, SQIVND (reference sequence). The CDR3 length is 12 residues. Trimming took 7 bases from V and 3 from J, leaving 10 bases between them. This CDR3 reads CASTEGGYEQYF. CDR3 nucleotide sequence: TGTGCCAGTACCGAGGGTGGCTACGAGCAGTACTTC.

The J gene is TRBJ1-2, the V gene TRBV19; 9 nucleotides line up with TRBD1. The CDR3 totals 12 residues. The ends lost 8 bases at V and 3 bases at J; junction bases unmatched: 1. The germline V gene has CDR1 LNHDA and CDR2 SQIVND (reference sequence). CDR3 bases: TGTGCCAGTGACAGGGGGGACTATGGCTACACCTTC. The encoded protein is CASDRGDYGYTF.

The rearrangement joins TRBV7-8 to TRBJ2-1; 12 nucleotides align to TRBD2. CDR1 SGHVS and CDR2 FQNEAQ come from the germline V gene. V lost 5 bases to trimming and J lost 4 bases; unmatched junction nucleotides: 15. The CDR3 spans 19 residues. The CDR3 DNA reads TGTGCCAGCAGCGCGAGCGGGACTAGCGGGCACTTAGTGTACAATGAGCAGTTCTTC. Protein: CASSASGTSGHLVYNEQFF.

The chain couples TRBV25-1 to TRBJ2-2; D not certain. The germline CDR1 and CDR2 sequences are MGHDK and SYGVNS. Trimming stripped 1 base from V and 4 bases from J, with 4 bases between. This CDR3 contains 13 residues. The CDR3 DNA follows: TGTGCCAGCAGTGAATCCCTCACCGGGGAGCTGTTTTTT. Translating it yields CASSESLTGELFF.

V gene TRBV7-8 combines with J gene TRBJ1-1, with 9 bases that match TRBD1. The germline CDR1 and CDR2 sequences are SGHVS and FQNEAQ. Trimming removed 5 bases from V and 2 bases from J; junction bases left unmatched: 18. The CDR3 length is 19 residues. CDR3 sequence: CASSPSSPGTGRLNTEAFF. Written as DNA, the CDR3 is TGTGCCAGCAGCCCCTCGTCCCCCGGGACAGGGCGACTTAACACTGAAGCTTTCTTT.

The gene calls are TRBV19 and TRBJ1-2; 8 bases fit TRBD1. The CDR3 sequence is 16 residues long. Germline lookup yields CDR1 LNHDA and CDR2 SQIVND (reference sequence). Trimming cost V 5 bases and J 6 bases; bases outside gene matches: 14. CDR3 DNA sequence: TGTGCCAGTAGTCCCGGCTTAGGACAGGGAATGGATGGCTACACCTTC. Amino acid sequence: CASSPGLGQGMDGYTF.

The chain employs TRBV10-3 and TRBJ2-5; 9 bases map to TRBD2. Trimming cost V 4 bases and J 5 bases; bases outside gene matches: 5. The V gene's germline CDR1 is ENHRY and CDR2 SYGVKD. This CDR3 is built from 14 residues. The chain's CDR3 is CAISAERGVETQYF. The CDR3 coding sequence is TGTGCCATCAGTGCAGAGCGGGGGGTGGAGACCCAGTACTTC.

The chain links TRBV2 to TRBJ2-2; tentatively, D is TRBD1 or TRBD2 (5 bases each). The germline gives CDR1 SNHLY, CDR2 FYNNEI. The CDR3 spans 15 residues. Trimming took off 4 bases at V and 8 bases at J, with 17 bases between the two ends. CDR3 DNA sequence: TGTGCCAGCAGTGGACAGCGGCCTCCAACAGGGGAGCTGTTTTTT. Translating gives CASSGQRPPTGELFF.

A few counts support this clone. V and J are TRBV5-1 and TRBJ2-1; no definite D call. The CDR3 totals 13 residues. V gave up 4 bases and J gave up 9 bases, with 14 bases separating them. Germline V CDR1 and CDR2: SGHRS, YFSETQ. CDR3 DNA: TGCGCCAGCAGCATCGGCCCGGAGACTGAGCAGTTCTTC. It encodes CASSIGPETEQFF.